The 19 T cell receptor beta chains listed next were all sequenced from one sample in a study of T cells after yellow fever vaccination. In TCRdb, the 5' RACE reads were re-called with MiXCR into one record per CDR3 protein. The sample contains roughly 120,000 distinct CDR3 sequences, 5.5% to 8% of which appear only once. The source was CD4+ T cells sorted from PBMCs, collected approximately 47 days after the first yellow fever vaccination. Every receptor here comes from a man between 18 and 35 years old who received the YFV17D yellow fever vaccine.

In this sample, this clonotype turned up many times. This chain joins TRBV5-1 and TRBJ2-5, with a weak D call TRBD1 (5 bases). CDR3 length equals 14 residues. CDR1 is SGHRS, CDR2 YFSETQ, per germline. Trimming pared 5 bases from V and 3 bases from J, leaving 14 bases between. As DNA, the CDR3 is TGCGCCAGCAGACCTAGGGGAAAAGAAGAGACCCAGTACTTC. Residues: CASRPRGKEETQYF.

In this sample, this clonotype turned up a few times. The V call is TRBV7-2, the J call TRBJ2-1; D perhaps matches TRBD2 (5 bases). Trimming took off 6 bases at V and 6 bases at J, with 15 bases between the two ends. Looked up from germline, CDR1 is SGHTA and CDR2 is FQGNSA. CDR3 size: 14 residues. As DNA, the CDR3 is TGTGCCAGCAGATACTCCGGACTTGGCAATGAGCAGTTCTTC. Its protein product is CASRYSGLGNEQFF.

In its sample, this clonotype was seen many times. This sequence joins TRBV7-2 and TRBJ2-5; 7 bases are shared with TRBD2. V lost 4 bases and J lost 5; bases outside the gene matches: 10. Germline loops: CDR1 SGHTA, CDR2 FQGNSA. The CDR3 has 15 amino acids. DNA of the CDR3: TGTGCCAGCAGCTCCGGGACTATGAGAGGGGAGACCCAGTACTTC. As protein: CASSSGTMRGETQYF. Full variable domain (remainder filled in from reference TRBV7-2 and TRBJ2-5): GAGVSQSPSNKVTEKGKDVELRCDPISGHTALYWYRQSLGQGLEFLIYFQGNSAPDKSGLPSDRFSAERTGGSVSTLTIQRTQQEDSAVYLCASSSGTMRGETQYFGPGTRLLVL.

In this sample, this clonotype turned up a few times. The chain recombines TRBV5-1 with TRBJ2-3, with D possibly being TRBD1 or TRBD2 (5 bases each). V lost 0 bases to trimming and J lost 9 bases, with 14 bases between them. The germline gives CDR1 SGHRS, CDR2 YFSETQ. The CDR3 is 14 residues long. CDR3 bases: TGCGCCAGCAGCTTGGCCAGGGTGAGAGGGACGCAGTATTTT. This gives the protein CASSLARVRGTQYF.

At least ten counts were recorded for this clonotype. J is TRBJ1-2 and V is TRBV29-1; the D gene is possibly TRBD1 (5 bases). The CDR3 is 13 residues long. Germline V lookup: CDR1 SQVTM, CDR2 ANQGSEA. With 7 bases removed from V and 6 bases from J, the gap between germline ends came to 18 bases. This CDR3 reads CSAPGRAGHGYTF. The CDR3 DNA reads as TGCAGCGCCCCCGGCAGAGCAGGGCATGGCTACACCTTC.

This clonotype was recorded at least ten times. The chain is built from TRBV7-2 and TRBJ2-3; weak D call: TRBD2 (5 bases). The V end was cut by 0 bases, the J end by 2 bases, with 6 bases between. Germline CDR1 SGHTA, CDR2 FQGNSA. The CDR3 covers 14 residues. The CDR3 loop is CASSLAGVTDTQYF. CDR3 DNA sequence: TGTGCCAGCAGCTTAGCCGGGGTCACAGATACGCAGTATTTT.

This clonotype was counted ten times or more. The rearrangement links TRBV6-6 to TRBJ1-1; the D is unclear. Trimming shortened V by 6 bases and J by 1 base, and 9 bases separated the two germline ends. Germline assignment: CDR1 MNHNY and CDR2 SVGAGI (reference sequence). The CDR3 length is 13 residues. CDR3 loop: CASSRARNTEAFF. The CDR3 DNA is TGTGCCAGCAGCCGGGCGAGGAACACTGAAGCTTTCTTT.

There are many counts of this clonotype. The rearrangement links TRBV7-9 to TRBJ2-3; D gene uncertain. This CDR3 is 14 amino acids long. V lost 5 bases and J 0 bases, leaving 9 bases between the germline ends. CDR1 is SEHNR, CDR2 FQNEAQ, per germline (reference sequence). CDR3 sequence reads: CASSNSYSTDTQYF. Written as DNA, the CDR3 is TGTGCCAGCAGCAACAGTTATAGCACAGATACGCAGTATTTT.

The rearrangement links TRBV7-3 to TRBJ2-7, with TRBD2 as a possible D gene (6 bases). The CDR3 covers 19 residues. The V gene's germline CDR1 is SGHTA and CDR2 FQGTGA. Trimming left V 4 bases short and J 2 bases short, with 27 bases between. The CDR3 nucleotides are TGTGCCAGCAGCTCACAAACCCGCCTGGCTAGCGAAGTCACCTACGAGCAGTACGTC. This sequence encodes CASSSQTRLASEVTYEQYV.

This clonotype was seen repeatedly, ten times or more. This chain uses TRBV12-3 or TRBV12-4 with TRBJ1-6; D gene unclear. The CDR3 is made up of 13 amino acids. V lost 10 bases and J 4 bases, leaving 11 bases between the germline ends. CDR3 protein: CATRETYNSPLHF. CDR3 DNA: TGTGCCACCCGGGAAACTTATAATTCACCCCTCCACTTT.

The chain recombines TRBV7-2 with TRBJ2-7; possible D gene TRBD2, 6 bases. Trimming stripped 5 bases from V and 7 bases from J, with 9 bases between. Germline values: CDR1 SGHTA, CDR2 FQGNSA. This CDR3 region has 11 residues. CDR3 DNA sequence: TGTGCCAGCAGCCCGGGGGTTGAGCAGTACTTC. The encoded protein is CASSPGVEQYF.

In this sample, this clonotype turned up a few times. The chain's CDR3 is CATSRDMVEGREQFF. Here the CDR3 DNA reads TGTGCCACCAGCAGAGATATGGTGGAGGGGAGGGAGCAGTTCTTC. V and J are TRBV15 and TRBJ2-1; tentative D call: TRBD2 (6 bases). Germline V gene data show CDR1 as LNHNV and CDR2 as YYDKDF (reference sequence). Trimming removed 0 bases from V and 10 bases from J, with 16 bases in between. CDR3 length: 15 residues.

About this clonotype itself: A much larger clone differs by one base, so this may be a read error. For the CDR3, the DNA is TGTGTCAGCAGGGTAGCGGGGGGACCATACAATGAGCAGTTCTTC. It encodes CVSRVAGGPYNEQFF. The genes are TRBV6-1 and TRBJ2-1, with 10 bases that match TRBD2. CDR1 is MNHNS and CDR2 is SASEGT in the germline V gene. The CDR3 length is 15 residues.

This clonotype was found many times. This rearrangement joins TRBV28 to TRBJ2-5; 7 nucleotides match TRBD1. V gave up 8 bases and J gave up 2 bases; unmatched junction bases: 8. This CDR3 spans 14 amino acids. The germline CDR1 and CDR2 sequences are MDHEN and SYDVKM. For the CDR3, the DNA is TGTGCCAGCGGCACTCCGGGACAGCAAGAGACCCAGTACTTC. Encoded protein: CASGTPGQQETQYF.

This clonotype occurred many times. The chain joins TRBV9 to TRBJ2-1; possibly TRBD2 for D (5 bases). The V end was cut by 3 bases, the J end by 3 bases, with 16 bases between. Per germline, CDR1 SGDLS and CDR2 YYNGEE. This CDR3 is built from 16 residues. The CDR3 loop is CASSGRMTNLYNEQFF. The CDR3 nucleotides read TGTGCCAGCAGCGGCCGGATGACTAACCTCTACAATGAGCAGTTCTTC.

V gene TRBV20-1 combines with J gene TRBJ2-5; tentative D call: TRBD1 (5 bases). Germline values: CDR1 DFQATT, CDR2 SNEGSKA (reference sequence). Trimming left V 3 bases short and J 5 bases short, with 16 bases between. The CDR3 loop spans 14 amino acids. CDR3 in DNA: TGCAGTGCTAGTAGTGACAGAAACATGGAGACCCAGTACTTC. It encodes CSASSDRNMETQYF.

V and J are TRBV20-1 and TRBJ2-2, with no clear D. Trimming removed 6 bases from V and 2 bases from J, with 10 bases in between. This CDR3 is 13 amino acids long. CDR1 is DFQATT and CDR2 is SNEGSKA in the germline V gene (reference sequence). The DNA for the CDR3 is TGCAGTGCCTTCGGCCGAAACACCGGGGAGCTGTTTTTT. It yields the protein CSAFGRNTGELFF.

Ten or more counts support this clonotype. The chain uses TRBV4-3 and TRBJ1-1; D is uncertain. CDR1 is LGHNA, CDR2 YSLEER, per germline. CDR3 length equals 13 residues. V was clipped by 0 bases and J by 8 bases, with 10 bases between them. The DNA for the CDR3 is TGCGCCAGCAGCCAAGATCTTCGTTTCGAAGCTTTCTTT. This codes for CASSQDLRFEAFF.

This clonotype was detected ten times or more. The chain links TRBV10-3 to TRBJ2-5, with D maybe TRBD1 (6 bases). This CDR3 is built from 15 residues. V shed 3 bases and J shed 5 bases, with 16 bases lying between them. The germline V gene encodes CDR1 ENHRY and CDR2 SYGVKD. The CDR3: CAISDPTGYGETQYF. The CDR3 region has the DNA TGTGCCATCAGTGACCCCACAGGGTACGGGGAGACCCAGTACTTC.